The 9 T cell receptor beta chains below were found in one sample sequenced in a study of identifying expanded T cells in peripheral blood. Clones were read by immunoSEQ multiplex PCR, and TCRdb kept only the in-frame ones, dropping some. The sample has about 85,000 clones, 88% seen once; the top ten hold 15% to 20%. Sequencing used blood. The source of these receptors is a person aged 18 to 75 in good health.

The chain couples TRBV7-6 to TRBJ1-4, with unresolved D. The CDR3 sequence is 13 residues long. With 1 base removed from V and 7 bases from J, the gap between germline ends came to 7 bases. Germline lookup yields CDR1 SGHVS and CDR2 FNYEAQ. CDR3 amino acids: CASSLVASEKLFF. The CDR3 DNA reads TGTGCCAGCAGCTTAGTGGCGAGTGAAAAACTGTTTTTT.

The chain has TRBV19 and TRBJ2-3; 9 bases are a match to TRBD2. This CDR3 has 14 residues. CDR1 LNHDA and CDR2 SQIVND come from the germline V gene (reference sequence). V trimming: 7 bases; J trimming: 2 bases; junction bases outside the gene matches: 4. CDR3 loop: CASTRGGLTDTQYF. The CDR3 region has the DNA TGTGCCAGTACGCGGGGGGGACTCACAGATACGCAGTATTTT.

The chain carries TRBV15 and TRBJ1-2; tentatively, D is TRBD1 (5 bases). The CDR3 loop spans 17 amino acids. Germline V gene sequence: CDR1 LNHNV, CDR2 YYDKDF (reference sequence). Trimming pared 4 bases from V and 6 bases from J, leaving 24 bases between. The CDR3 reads CATSIPGGAVQGNGYTF. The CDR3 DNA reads TGTGCCACCAGCATCCCGGGAGGAGCAGTGCAGGGCAATGGCTACACCTTC.

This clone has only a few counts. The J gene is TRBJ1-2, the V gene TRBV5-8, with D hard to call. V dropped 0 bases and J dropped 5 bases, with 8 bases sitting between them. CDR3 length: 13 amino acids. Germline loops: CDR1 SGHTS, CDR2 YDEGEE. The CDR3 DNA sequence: TGTGCCAGCAGCTTGGTATCGGATTATGGCTACACCTTC. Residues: CASSLVSDYGYTF.

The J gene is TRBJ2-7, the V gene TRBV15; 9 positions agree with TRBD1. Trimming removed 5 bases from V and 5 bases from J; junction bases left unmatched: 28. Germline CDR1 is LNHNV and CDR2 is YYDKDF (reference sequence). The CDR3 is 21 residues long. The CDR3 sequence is CATSLYYNTGQGRVRGDEQYF. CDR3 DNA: TGTGCCACCAGCCTATACTACAACACCGGACAGGGGAGGGTCAGGGGTGACGAGCAGTACTTC. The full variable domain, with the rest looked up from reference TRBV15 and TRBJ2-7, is DAMVIQNPRYQVTQFGKPVTLSCSQTLNHNVMYWYQQKSSQAPKLLFHYYDKDFNNEADTPDNFQSRRPNTSFCFLDIRSPGLGDTAMYLCATSLYYNTGQGRVRGDEQYFGPGTRLTVT.

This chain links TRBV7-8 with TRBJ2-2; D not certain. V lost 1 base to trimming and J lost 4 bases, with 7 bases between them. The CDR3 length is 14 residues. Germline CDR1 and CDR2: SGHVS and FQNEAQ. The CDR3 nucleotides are TGTGCCAGCAGCTTAGGGATAAGCACCGGGGAGCTGTTTTTT. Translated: CASSLGISTGELFF.

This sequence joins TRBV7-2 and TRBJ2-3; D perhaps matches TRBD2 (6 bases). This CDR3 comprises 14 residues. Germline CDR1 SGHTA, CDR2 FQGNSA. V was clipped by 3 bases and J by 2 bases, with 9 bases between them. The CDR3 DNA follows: TGTGCCAGCAGCTTGGGACTGTACACAGATACGCAGTATTTT. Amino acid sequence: CASSLGLYTDTQYF.

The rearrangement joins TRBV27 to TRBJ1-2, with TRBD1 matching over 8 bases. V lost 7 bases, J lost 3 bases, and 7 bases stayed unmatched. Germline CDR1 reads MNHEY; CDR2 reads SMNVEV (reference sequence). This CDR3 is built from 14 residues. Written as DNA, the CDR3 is TGTGCCAGCACTCCCACAGGGGGGGACTATGGCTACACCTTC. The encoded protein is CASTPTGGDYGYTF.

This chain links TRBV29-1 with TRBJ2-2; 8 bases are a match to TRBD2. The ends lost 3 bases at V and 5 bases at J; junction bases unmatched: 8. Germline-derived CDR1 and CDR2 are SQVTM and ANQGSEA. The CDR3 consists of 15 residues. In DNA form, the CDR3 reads TGCAGCGTTGACCCGGGGGGGCATCGGACCGGGGAGCTGTTTTTT. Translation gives CSVDPGGHRTGELFF.